The sequence of this T cell receptor (beta chain) was determined in a study of blood T cell repertoires in COVID-19. Study in general: Samples came from the United States, Italy and Spain, spanning acute and convalescent COVID-19. PBMCs, B-cell-depleted T cells, or T cells were the source of the cDNA or gDNA that made up the material.

This clone was recorded only once. Germline-derived CDR1 and CDR2 are MNHEY and SVGEGT. The CDR3 runs to 12 residues. Trimming took off 2 bases at V and 6 bases at J, with 8 bases between the two ends. Authors' methods: How many nucleated cells were present was estimated from reference gene primer amplification. The method was immunoSEQ multiplex PCR; TCRdb's version includes in-frame clones alone and lacks a portion of them. V, J and clone size reflect that table, while D and trimming were determined from the DNA. The sample has over 40,000 clones, around 93% seen once. Sequenced input: peripheral blood. This clonotype was obtained from a human donor in a cohort sampled during active COVID-19. The chain links TRBV6-2 or TRBV6-3 to TRBJ2-7; D may be TRBD1 (6 bases). CDR3 in DNA: TGTGCCAGCAGTTACCAGGACAGCGAGCAGTACTTC. Protein: CASSYQDSEQYF.